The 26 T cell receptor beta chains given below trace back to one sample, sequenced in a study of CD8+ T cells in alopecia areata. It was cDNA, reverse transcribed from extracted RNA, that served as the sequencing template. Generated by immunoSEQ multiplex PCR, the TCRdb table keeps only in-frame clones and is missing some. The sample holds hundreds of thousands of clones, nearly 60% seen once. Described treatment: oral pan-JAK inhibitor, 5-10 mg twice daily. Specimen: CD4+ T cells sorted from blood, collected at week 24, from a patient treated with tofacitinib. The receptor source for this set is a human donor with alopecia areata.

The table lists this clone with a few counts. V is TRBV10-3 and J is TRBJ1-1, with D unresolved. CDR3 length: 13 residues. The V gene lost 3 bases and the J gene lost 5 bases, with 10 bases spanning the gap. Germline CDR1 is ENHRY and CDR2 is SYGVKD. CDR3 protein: CAISERPTTEAFF. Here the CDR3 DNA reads TGTGCCATCAGTGAAAGGCCAACAACTGAAGCTTTCTTT.

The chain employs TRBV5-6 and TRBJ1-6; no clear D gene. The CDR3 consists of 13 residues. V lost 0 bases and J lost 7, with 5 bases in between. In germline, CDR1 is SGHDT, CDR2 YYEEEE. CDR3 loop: CASSLGANSPLHF. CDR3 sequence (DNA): TGTGCCAGCAGCTTGGGCGCGAATTCACCCCTCCACTTT.

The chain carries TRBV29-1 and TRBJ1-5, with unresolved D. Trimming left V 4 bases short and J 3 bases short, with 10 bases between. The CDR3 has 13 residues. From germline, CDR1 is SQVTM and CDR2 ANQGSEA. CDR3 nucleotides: TGCAGCGTTGTCTCCCAACCCAATCAGCCCCAGCATTTT. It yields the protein CSVVSQPNQPQHF. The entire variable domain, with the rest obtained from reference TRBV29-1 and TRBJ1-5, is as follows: SAVISQKPSRDICQRGTSLTIQCQVDSQVTMMFWYRQQPGQSLTLIATANQGSEATYESGFVIDKFPISRPNLTFSTLTVSNMSPEDSSIYLCSVVSQPNQPQHFGDGTRLSIL.

CDR3 bases: TGTGCCAGCAGCCGGGGGGACACCGGGGAGCTGTTTTTT. Its translation is CASSRGDTGELFF. The rearrangement links TRBV2 to TRBJ2-2; TRBD2 aligns across 7 bases. The CDR3 length is 13 residues. V shed 6 bases and J 3 bases; nucleotides not matched to a gene: 1. From germline, CDR1 is SNHLY and CDR2 FYNNEI.

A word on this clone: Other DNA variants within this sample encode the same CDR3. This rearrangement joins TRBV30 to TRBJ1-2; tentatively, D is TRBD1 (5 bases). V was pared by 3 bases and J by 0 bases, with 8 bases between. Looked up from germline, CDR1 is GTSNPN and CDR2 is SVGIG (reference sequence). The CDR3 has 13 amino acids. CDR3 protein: CAWSRVANYGYTF. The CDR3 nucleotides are TGTGCCTGGAGCAGGGTAGCTAACTATGGCTACACCTTC.

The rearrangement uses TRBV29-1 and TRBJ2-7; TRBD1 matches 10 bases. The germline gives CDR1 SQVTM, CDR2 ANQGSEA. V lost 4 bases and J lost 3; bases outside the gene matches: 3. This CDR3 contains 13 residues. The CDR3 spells CSVVGQGFYEQYF. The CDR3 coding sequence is TGCAGCGTTGTGGGACAGGGGTTCTACGAGCAGTACTTC.

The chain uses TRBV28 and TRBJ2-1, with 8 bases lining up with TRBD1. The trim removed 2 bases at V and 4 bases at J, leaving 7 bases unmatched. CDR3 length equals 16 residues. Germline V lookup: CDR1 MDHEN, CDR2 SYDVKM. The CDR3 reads CASSLLGQGGYNEQFF. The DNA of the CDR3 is TGTGCCAGCAGTTTACTAGGACAGGGAGGTTACAATGAGCAGTTCTTC. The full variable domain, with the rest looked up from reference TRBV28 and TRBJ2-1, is DVKVTQSSRYLVKRTGEKVFLECVQDMDHENMFWYRQDPGLGLRLIYFSYDVKMKEKGDIPEGYSVSREKKERFSLILESASTNQTSMYLCASSLLGQGGYNEQFFGPGTRLTVL.

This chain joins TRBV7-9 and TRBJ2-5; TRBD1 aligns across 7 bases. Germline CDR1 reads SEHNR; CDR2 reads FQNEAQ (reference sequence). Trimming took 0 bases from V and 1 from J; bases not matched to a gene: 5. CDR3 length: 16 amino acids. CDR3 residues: CASSLAPPGGQETQYF. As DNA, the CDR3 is TGTGCCAGCAGCTTAGCCCCCCCAGGGGGCCAAGAGACCCAGTACTTC.

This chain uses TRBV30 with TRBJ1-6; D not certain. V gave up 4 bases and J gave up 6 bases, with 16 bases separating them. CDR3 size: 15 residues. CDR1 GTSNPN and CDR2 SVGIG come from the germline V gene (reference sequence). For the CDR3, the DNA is TGTGCCTGGATCGGCAGCCGCGCAATTAATTCACCCCTCCACTTT. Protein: CAWIGSRAINSPLHF. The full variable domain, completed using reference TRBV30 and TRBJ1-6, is SQTIHQWPATLVQPVGSPLSLECTVEGTSNPNLYWYRQAAGRGLQLLFYSVGIGQISSEVPQNLSASRPQDRQFILSSKKLLLSDSGFYLCAWIGSRAINSPLHFGNGTRLTVT.

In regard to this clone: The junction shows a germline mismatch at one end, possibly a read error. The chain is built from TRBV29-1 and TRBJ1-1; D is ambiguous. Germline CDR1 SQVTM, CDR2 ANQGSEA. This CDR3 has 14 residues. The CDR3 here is CSGELHSTKDEAFF. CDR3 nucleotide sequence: TGCAGCGGTGAACTACATTCGACGAAAGATGAAGCTTTCTTT.

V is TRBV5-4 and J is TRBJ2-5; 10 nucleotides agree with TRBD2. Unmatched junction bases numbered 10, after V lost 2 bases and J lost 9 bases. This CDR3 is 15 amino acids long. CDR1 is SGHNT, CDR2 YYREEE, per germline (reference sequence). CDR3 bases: TGTGCCAGCAGCTTAACATCCGGGACTAGCGAGGCCCAGTACTTC. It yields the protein CASSLTSGTSEAQYF.

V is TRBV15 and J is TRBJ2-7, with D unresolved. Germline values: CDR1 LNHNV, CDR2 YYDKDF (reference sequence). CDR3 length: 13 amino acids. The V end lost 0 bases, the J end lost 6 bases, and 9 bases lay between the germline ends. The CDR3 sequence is CATSRDFTREQYF. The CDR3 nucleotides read TGTGCCACCAGCAGAGATTTTACCCGCGAGCAGTACTTC.

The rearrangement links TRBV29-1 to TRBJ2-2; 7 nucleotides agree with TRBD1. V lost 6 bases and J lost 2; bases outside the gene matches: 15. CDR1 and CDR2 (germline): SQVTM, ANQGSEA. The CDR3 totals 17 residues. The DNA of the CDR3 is TGCAGCGTAACAACCTCGGGAAGGGGGCACAACACCGGGGAGCTGTTTTTT. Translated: CSVTTSGRGHNTGELFF.

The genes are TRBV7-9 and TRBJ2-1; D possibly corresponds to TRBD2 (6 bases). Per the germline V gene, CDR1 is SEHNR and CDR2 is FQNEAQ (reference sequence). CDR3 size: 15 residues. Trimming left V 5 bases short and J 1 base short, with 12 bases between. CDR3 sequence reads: CASSPRRGSYNEQFF. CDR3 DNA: TGTGCCAGCAGCCCTCGACGGGGGTCCTACAATGAGCAGTTCTTC.

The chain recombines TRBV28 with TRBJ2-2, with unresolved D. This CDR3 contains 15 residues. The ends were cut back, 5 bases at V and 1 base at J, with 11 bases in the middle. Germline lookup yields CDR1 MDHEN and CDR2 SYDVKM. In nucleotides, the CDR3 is TGTGCCAGCAGTCCCTTGGGTGAGAACACCGGGGAGCTGTTTTTT. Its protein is CASSPLGENTGELFF.

CDR3 protein: CASSYSRTGGQPQHF. For the CDR3, the DNA is TGTGCCAGCAGTTACTCGAGGACAGGGGGTCAGCCCCAGCATTTT. The gene calls are TRBV6-5 and TRBJ1-5, with TRBD1 identical over 10 bases. Germline V gene data show CDR1 as MNHEY and CDR2 as SVGAGI. The CDR3 loop spans 15 amino acids. The ends lost 0 bases at V and 6 bases at J; junction bases unmatched: 2.

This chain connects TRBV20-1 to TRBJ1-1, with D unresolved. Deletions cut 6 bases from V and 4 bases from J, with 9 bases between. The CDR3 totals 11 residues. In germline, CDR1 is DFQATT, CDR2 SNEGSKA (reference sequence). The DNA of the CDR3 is TGCAGTGCCCCTCTTGGCACTGAAGCTTTCTTT. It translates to CSAPLGTEAFF.

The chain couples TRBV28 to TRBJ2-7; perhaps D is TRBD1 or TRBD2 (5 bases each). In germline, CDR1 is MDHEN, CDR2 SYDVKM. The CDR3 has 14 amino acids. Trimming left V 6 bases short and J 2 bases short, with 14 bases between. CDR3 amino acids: CASSSDRGAYEQYF. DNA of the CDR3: TGTGCCAGCAGCTCCGATCGGGGCGCCTACGAGCAGTACTTC.

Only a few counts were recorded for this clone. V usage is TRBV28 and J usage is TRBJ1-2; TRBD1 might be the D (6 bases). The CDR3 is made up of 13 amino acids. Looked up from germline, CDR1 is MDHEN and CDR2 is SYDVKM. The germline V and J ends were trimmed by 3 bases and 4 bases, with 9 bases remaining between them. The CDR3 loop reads CASSLGRGYGYTF. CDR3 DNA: TGTGCCAGCAGTTTGGGCAGGGGCTATGGCTACACCTTC.

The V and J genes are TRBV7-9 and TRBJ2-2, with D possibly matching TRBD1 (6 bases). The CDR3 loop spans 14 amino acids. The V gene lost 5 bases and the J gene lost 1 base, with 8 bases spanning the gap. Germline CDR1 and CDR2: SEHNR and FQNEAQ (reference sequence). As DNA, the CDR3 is TGTGCCAGCAGCCGGACAGAGAACACCGGGGAGCTGTTTTTT. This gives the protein CASSRTENTGELFF.

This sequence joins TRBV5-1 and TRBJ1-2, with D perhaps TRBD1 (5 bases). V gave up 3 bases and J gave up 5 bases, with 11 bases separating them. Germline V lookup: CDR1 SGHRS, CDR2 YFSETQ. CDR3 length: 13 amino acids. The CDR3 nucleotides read TGCGCCAGCAGCTCGGGACTGGAGTATGGCTACACCTTC. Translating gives CASSSGLEYGYTF.

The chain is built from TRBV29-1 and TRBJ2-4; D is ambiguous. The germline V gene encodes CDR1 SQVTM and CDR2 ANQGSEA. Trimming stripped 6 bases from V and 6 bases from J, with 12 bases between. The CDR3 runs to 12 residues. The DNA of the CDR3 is TGCAGCGTATTTCCTCAAGGAAACATTCAGTACTTC. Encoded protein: CSVFPQGNIQYF.

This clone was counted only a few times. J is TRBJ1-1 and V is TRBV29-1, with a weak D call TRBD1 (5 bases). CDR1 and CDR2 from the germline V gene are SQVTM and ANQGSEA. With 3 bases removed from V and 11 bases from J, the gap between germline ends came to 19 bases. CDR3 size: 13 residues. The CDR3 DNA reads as TGCAGCGTTGACAAAGGGTGGGGCCCGGGGGCTTTCTTT. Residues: CSVDKGWGPGAFF. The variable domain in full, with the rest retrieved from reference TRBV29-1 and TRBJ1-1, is SAVISQKPSRDICQRGTSLTIQCQVDSQVTMMFWYRQQPGQSLTLIATANQGSEATYESGFVIDKFPISRPNLTFSTLTVSNMSPEDSSIYLCSVDKGWGPGAFFGQGTRLTVV.

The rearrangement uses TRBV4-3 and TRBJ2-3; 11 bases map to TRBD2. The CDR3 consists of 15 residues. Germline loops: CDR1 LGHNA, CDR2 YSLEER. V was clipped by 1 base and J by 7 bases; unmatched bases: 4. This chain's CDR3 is CASSQVGTSGNTQYF. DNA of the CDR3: TGCGCCAGCAGCCAAGTCGGGACTAGCGGAAATACGCAGTATTTT.

CDR3 loop: CASRREAKEQFF. DNA for the CDR3: TGTGCCAGCAGAAGAGAAGCTAAGGAGCAGTTCTTC. The chain recombines TRBV2 with TRBJ2-1; the D is unclear. This CDR3 spans 12 amino acids. CDR1 is SNHLY and CDR2 is FYNNEI in the germline V gene. The ends were cut back, 6 bases at V and 10 bases at J, with 13 bases in the middle.

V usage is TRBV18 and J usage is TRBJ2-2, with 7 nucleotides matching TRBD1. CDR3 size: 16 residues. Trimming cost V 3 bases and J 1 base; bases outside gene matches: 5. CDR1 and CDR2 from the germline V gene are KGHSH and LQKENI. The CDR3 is CASSPLGTENTGELFF. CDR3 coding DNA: TGTGCCAGCTCACCCCTAGGGACAGAGAACACCGGGGAGCTGTTTTTT.